These 7 T cell receptor beta chains came from one sample sequenced in a study of PD-L1 blockade in urothelial cancer. Sequencing was performed with immunoSEQ multiplex PCR; in TCRdb, only in-frame clones are kept and a portion is missing. The sample lists about 45,000 clones, more than 70% seen once, with almost 4% in the top ten. Sample: PBMCs, taken around atezolizumab (anti-PD-L1) treatment. The receptors were sampled from a man aged 80 or over with urothelial cancer.

Here the CDR3 reads CASSLWVRTKQSDEQFF. In DNA, the CDR3 is TGCGCCAGCAGCTTGTGGGTGAGGACAAAACAGAGCGATGAGCAGTTCTTC. The V and J genes are TRBV5-1 and TRBJ2-1; a possible D gene is TRBD1 (5 bases). The CDR3 loop spans 17 amino acids. The germline CDR1 and CDR2 sequences are SGHRS and YFSETQ. V was shortened by 1 base and J by 8 bases, with 22 bases between the two germline ends.

The chain employs TRBV5-1 and TRBJ2-1, with 9 bases matching TRBD2. The germline V gene encodes CDR1 SGHRS and CDR2 YFSETQ. After removal of 4 bases from V and 10 bases from J, the junction contained 9 bases not matched to a gene. CDR3 size: 14 residues. For the CDR3, the DNA is TGCGCCAGCAGCCCGGGACTAGCTCAACAAGAGCAGTTCTTC. It specifies CASSPGLAQQEQFF.

This clone was counted a single time. The rearrangement links TRBV7-9 to TRBJ1-2; 7 bases line up with TRBD1. The junction had 15 bases not matched to a gene; V was cut back by 10 bases and J by 4 bases. Germline V gene lookup returns CDR1 SEHNR and CDR2 FQNEAQ (reference sequence). The CDR3 covers 15 residues. For the CDR3, the DNA is TGTGCCACCACGTCGAACGACAGGGACTCCTATGGCTACACCTTC. It is translated as CATTSNDRDSYGYTF.

This chain connects TRBV6-4 to TRBJ2-3; 14 bases are a match to TRBD2. Germline CDR1 and CDR2: MRHNA and SNTAGT. Trimming took 2 bases from V and 1 from J; bases not matched to a gene: 5. This CDR3 has 18 amino acids. The DNA of the CDR3 is TGTGCCAGCAGTGACGCCGGACTAGCGGGAGGCCGCACAGATACGCAGTATTTT. It specifies CASSDAGLAGGRTDTQYF.

The chain recombines TRBV11-2 with TRBJ2-7, with unresolved D. V was cut by 1 base and J by 2 bases, with 12 bases left in between. Germline values: CDR1 SGHAT, CDR2 FQNNGV. The length of the CDR3 is 15 residues. DNA of the CDR3: TGTGCCAGCAGCTTAGTTTCGGCGGCGGCCTACGAGCAGTACTTC. This translates into CASSLVSAAAYEQYF.

This sequence joins TRBV10-3 and TRBJ2-3; D not certain. The germline V and J ends were trimmed by 4 bases and 3 bases, with 8 bases remaining between them. CDR3 length: 13 amino acids. Germline assignment: CDR1 ENHRY and CDR2 SYGVKD. CDR3 nucleotides: TGTGCCATCAGTGGCGGAGTAACAGATACGCAGTATTTT. Translating gives CAISGGVTDTQYF.

This chain links TRBV10-1 with TRBJ2-7, with D possibly matching TRBD1 (6 bases). Germline loops: CDR1 WNHNN, CDR2 SYGVQD (reference sequence). The CDR3 spans 13 residues. The ends were cut back, 6 bases at V and 7 bases at J, with 16 bases in the middle. CDR3 region: CASSSTGSLEQYF. As DNA, the CDR3 is TGCGCCAGCAGCTCTACAGGGTCGCTTGAGCAGTACTTC.